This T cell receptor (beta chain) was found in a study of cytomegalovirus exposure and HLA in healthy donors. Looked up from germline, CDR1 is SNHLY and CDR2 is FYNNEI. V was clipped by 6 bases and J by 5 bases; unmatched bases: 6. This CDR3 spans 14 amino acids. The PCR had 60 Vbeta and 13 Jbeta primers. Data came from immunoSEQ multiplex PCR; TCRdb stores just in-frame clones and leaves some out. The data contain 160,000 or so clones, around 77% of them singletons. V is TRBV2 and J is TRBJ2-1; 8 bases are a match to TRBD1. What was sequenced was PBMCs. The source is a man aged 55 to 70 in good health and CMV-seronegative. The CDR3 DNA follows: TGTGCCAGCAGAGGACAGGGAACCGACAATGAGCAGTTCTTC. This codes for CASRGQGTDNEQFF. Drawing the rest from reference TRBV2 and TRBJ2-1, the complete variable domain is EPEVTQTPSHQVTQMGQEVILRCVPISNHLYFYWYRQILGQKVEFLVSFYNNEISEKSEIFDDQFSVERPDGSNFTLKIRSTKLEDSAMYFCASRGQGTDNEQFFGPGTRLTVL.